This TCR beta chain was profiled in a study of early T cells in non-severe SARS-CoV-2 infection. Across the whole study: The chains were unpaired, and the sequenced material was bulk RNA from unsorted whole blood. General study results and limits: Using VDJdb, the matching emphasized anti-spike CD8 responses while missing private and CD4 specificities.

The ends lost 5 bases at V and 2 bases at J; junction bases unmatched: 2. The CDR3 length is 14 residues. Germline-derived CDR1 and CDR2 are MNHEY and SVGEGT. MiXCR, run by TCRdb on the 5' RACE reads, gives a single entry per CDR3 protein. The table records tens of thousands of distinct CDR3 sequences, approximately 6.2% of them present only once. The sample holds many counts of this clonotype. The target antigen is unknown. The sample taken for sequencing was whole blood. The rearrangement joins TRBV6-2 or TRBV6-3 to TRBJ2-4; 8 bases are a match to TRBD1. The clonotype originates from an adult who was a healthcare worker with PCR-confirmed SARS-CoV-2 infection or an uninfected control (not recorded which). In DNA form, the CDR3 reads TGTGCCAGCAGTCGGACAGGGTCCAAAAACATTCAGTACTTC. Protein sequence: CASSRTGSKNIQYF.